Reported below is one T cell receptor (beta chain). Its specific antigen is unknown. No base qualities exist here, and no much larger clone lies one base off it. This specimen belongs to a study of blood T cell repertoires in COVID-19 (TCRdb year 2020). In the study overall: Samples from collaborators originated in the United States, Italy and Spain and spanned both the acute and convalescent phases of COVID-19. Samples came from the ongoing ImmuneRACE study (first 160 participants) plus 1,254 subjects from 6 global collaborators. A de-identified subject ID, COVID-19 status, age in years and sex were almost always included in the sample metadata. Subjects who had been exposed to COVID-19, were actively infected with it, or had recovered from it provided the deeply sampled blood TCRbeta repertoires that made up the dataset. Where available, HLA class I and class II types were obtained from metadata supplied by the sample provider rather than from assay-based typing. A freely available public database, intended as a resource for researchers studying the immune response to SARS-CoV-2, is where the repertoires were released. The prospective study material was composed of cDNA or gDNA derived from T cells, B-cell-depleted T cells, or PBMCs. Study-level results and caveats: The amount of clinical and demographic metadata varied by source and participant and was provided uncurated.

The CDR3 spans 14 residues, from the cysteine through the phenylalanine. Here the CDR3 DNA is all that survives: 42 bases in frame from base 1. CDR1 and CDR2 were assigned from the germline V gene (reference sequence) as SGHKS and YYEKEE. Cut back by 0 bases and 6 bases, the V and J ends lie 11 bases apart. The collaborating institutions used their own protocols to collect whole blood in K2EDTA tubes. For TCRbeta analysis, collaborator samples were shipped as frozen whole blood, as isolated PBMCs, or as DNA extracted from either sample type. The immunoSEQ Assay, a bias-controlled multiplex PCR, was used to amplify TCRbeta CDR3 regions from genomic DNA. The source study handled its data this way. Nucleated cell counts per sample were estimated from amplification of reference gene primers within the assay. To quantify the absolute abundance of each unique TCRbeta CDR3 rearrangement, sequence reads were collapsed and filtered. For each sample, productive Simpson clonality was calculated by taking the square root of Simpson's diversity index across productive rearrangements. The clones in this table, taken by TCRdb from immuneACCESS, are in-frame only. Not every clone is retained; where verified, under half of the shortfall comes from an unresolved V gene, and the cause of the rest is unknown. V and J calls and clone size follow that table, whereas D and trimming were derived from the DNA. This sample has about 46,000 clones in its table, and around 90% of those were observed once. Over 7.5% of the sample is taken by the ten largest.

The rearranged chain carries TRBV5-5 and TRBJ2-3, with the D gene too uncertain to name. This receptor was obtained from a man between 50 and 59 years old with active COVID-19. Sample: peripheral blood. The CDR3 region: CASSLGSTRDTQYF. The sequence in DNA is TGTGCCAGCAGCTTGGGGTCCACCCGGGATACGCAGTATTTT.